This passage covers 4 T cell receptor beta chains from one sample sequenced in a study of shared T cell receptors in the human thymus. TCRdb keeps only in-frame clones here, not all; method: immunoSEQ multiplex PCR. The sample holds roughly 560,000 clones, approximately 80% seen once. This sample was also put to use in a study of human thymus T cells.

Sequencing was performed on thymocytes. These receptors originate from a boy less than two years old with a congenital heart defect.

As regards this clone: In the same sample, other DNA sequences code for this CDR3. The chain uses TRBV11-2 and TRBJ1-2, with TRBD1 identical over 7 bases. The CDR3 runs to 14 residues. The germline gives CDR1 SGHAT, CDR2 FQNNGV. V lost 1 base, J lost 1 base, and 0 bases stayed unmatched. CDR3 sequence (DNA): TGTGCCAGCAGCTTAGGACAGGGTAACTATGGCTACACCTTC. Its protein is CASSLGQGNYGYTF. Full variable domain (rest looked up from reference TRBV11-2 and TRBJ1-2): EAGVAQSPRYKIIEKRQSVAFWCNPISGHATLYWYQQILGQGPKLLIQFQNNGVVDDSQLPKDRFSAERLKGVDSTLKIQPAKLEDSAVYLCASSLGQGNYGYTFGSGTRLTVV.

This clone was recorded once. The chain carries TRBV9 and TRBJ2-7, with 8 positions matching TRBD2. Trimming took 0 bases from V and 0 from J; bases not matched to a gene: 2. The CDR3 consists of 15 residues. Germline CDR1 reads SGDLS; CDR2 reads YYNGEE. The CDR3 DNA follows: TGTGCCAGCAGCGTAGGACTAGCGCCCTCCTACGAGCAGTACTTC. Translating gives CASSVGLAPSYEQYF.

This clone is a singleton in its sample. The gene calls are TRBV7-2 and TRBJ1-1; D perhaps matches TRBD1 (5 bases). Germline-derived CDR1 and CDR2 are SGHTA and FQGNSA. V was trimmed by 0 bases and J by 8 bases, leaving 7 bases between them. This CDR3 contains 12 residues. CDR3 in DNA: TGTGCCAGCAGCTTAGCCGGGGGAGAAGCTTTCTTT. It is translated as CASSLAGGEAFF.

The chain employs TRBV27 and TRBJ2-7; TRBD2 matches 7 bases. The CDR3 totals 16 residues. Germline CDR1 reads MNHEY; CDR2 reads SMNVEV (reference sequence). The junction had 13 bases not matched to a gene; V was cut back by 6 bases and J by 2 bases. The CDR3: CASSPFREVRAYEQYF. DNA of the CDR3: TGTGCCAGCAGCCCTTTTCGGGAGGTCCGGGCCTACGAGCAGTACTTC.